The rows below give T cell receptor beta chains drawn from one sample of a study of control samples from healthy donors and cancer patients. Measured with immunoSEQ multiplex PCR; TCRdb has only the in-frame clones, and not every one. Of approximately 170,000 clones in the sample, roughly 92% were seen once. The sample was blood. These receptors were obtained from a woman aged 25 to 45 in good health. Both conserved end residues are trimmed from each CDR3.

CDR3: ASSEYSRDTEAF; V: TRBV2; J: TRBJ1-1
CDR3: ASSVVMGGGYT; V: TRBV9; J: TRBJ1-2
CDR3: ASSILGEGDTDTQY; V: TRBV19; J: TRBJ2-3
CDR3: ASSRSQTDQETQY; V: TRBV6-5; J: TRBJ2-5
CDR3: ASSLGTSGYNEQF; V: TRBV5-1; J: TRBJ2-1
CDR3: ASSLAAPDTQY; V: TRBV6-5; J: TRBJ2-3
CDR3: ASSPRGPGEQY; V: TRBV12-3/TRBV12-4; J: TRBJ2-7
CDR3: ASRNKLDQY; V: TRBV21-1; J: TRBJ2-5
CDR3: ASSPNPWGVRNTEAF; V: TRBV28; J: TRBJ1-1
CDR3: ASSLAGTSGAYEQY; V: TRBV7-2; J: TRBJ2-7
CDR3: ASSPQTKSSDSEAF; V: TRBV7-9; J: TRBJ1-1
CDR3: AWTSGQGTGELF; V: TRBV30; J: TRBJ2-2
CDR3: ASGLGASGTSTDTQY; V: TRBV12-5; J: TRBJ2-3
CDR3: ASSGTTGSYGYT; V: TRBV9; J: TRBJ1-2
CDR3: ASSAQLTGRPYEQY; V: TRBV11-2; J: TRBJ2-7
CDR3: ASSRSDRVNGYT; V: TRBV3-1/TRBV3-2; J: TRBJ1-2
CDR3: ASSYRGGAGELF; V: TRBV6-2/TRBV6-3; J: TRBJ2-2
CDR3: ASRPAPREVNEQF; V: TRBV5-6; J: TRBJ2-1
CDR3: ASSYSEGNQPQH; V: TRBV6-6; J: TRBJ1-5
CDR3: ASSYSGTGGYEQY; V: TRBV7-3; J: TRBJ2-7
CDR3: AWSVPRGVQETQY; V: TRBV30; J: TRBJ2-5
CDR3: ASHVRGQPQH; V: TRBV28; J: TRBJ1-5
CDR3: ASSLQPLVGSEQY; V: TRBV13; J: TRBJ2-7
CDR3: ASSNLTKASYEQY; V: TRBV21-1; J: TRBJ2-7
CDR3: ASSQSGSNEQF; V: TRBV14; J: TRBJ2-1
CDR3: ASSFHPGQMTRGQY; V: TRBV28; J: TRBJ2-7
CDR3: ASSQGVSYEQY; V: TRBV3-1/TRBV3-2; J: TRBJ2-7
CDR3: ASSPTGGSTDTQY; V: TRBV2; J: TRBJ2-3
CDR3: ASSVRTGTSSSYEQY; V: TRBV28; J: TRBJ2-7
CDR3: ASSSRDQNYGYT; V: TRBV7-8; J: TRBJ1-2
CDR3: ASSPAGQVYGYT; V: TRBV28; J: TRBJ1-2
CDR3: ASTSGGGQETQY; V: TRBV9; J: TRBJ2-5
CDR3: ASSTKGAKSPLH; V: TRBV3-1/TRBV3-2; J: TRBJ1-6
CDR3: ASSSFKPGPKNTEAF; V: TRBV6-2/TRBV6-3; J: TRBJ1-1
CDR3: ASSPLHGEQF; V: TRBV11-3; J: TRBJ2-1
CDR3: ASNQGYEQY; V: TRBV6-6; J: TRBJ2-7
CDR3: ATSDPGGRTDTQY; V: TRBV24-1; J: TRBJ2-3
CDR3: ASSLRDSNYYEQY; V: TRBV7-8; J: TRBJ2-7
CDR3: ASSLWGANTEAF; V: TRBV5-6; J: TRBJ1-1
CDR3: AISPLGPYNEQF; V: TRBV10-3; J: TRBJ2-1
CDR3: ASSLNGAYYEQY; V: TRBV27; J: TRBJ2-7
CDR3: ASSVDQGVTGELF; V: TRBV9; J: TRBJ2-2